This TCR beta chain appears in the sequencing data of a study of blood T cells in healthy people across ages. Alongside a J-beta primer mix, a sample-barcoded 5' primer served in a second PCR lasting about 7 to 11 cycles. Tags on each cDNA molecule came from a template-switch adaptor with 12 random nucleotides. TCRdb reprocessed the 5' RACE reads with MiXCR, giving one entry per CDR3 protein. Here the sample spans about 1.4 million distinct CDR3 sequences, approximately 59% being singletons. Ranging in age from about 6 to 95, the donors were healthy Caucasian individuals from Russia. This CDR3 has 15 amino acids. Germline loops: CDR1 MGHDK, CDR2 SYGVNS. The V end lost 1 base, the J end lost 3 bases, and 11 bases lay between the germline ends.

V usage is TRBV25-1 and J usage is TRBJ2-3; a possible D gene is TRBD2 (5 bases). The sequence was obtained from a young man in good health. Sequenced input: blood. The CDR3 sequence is CASSESEGPTDTQYF. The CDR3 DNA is TGTGCCAGCAGTGAATCCGAGGGCCCGACAGATACGCAGTATTTT.